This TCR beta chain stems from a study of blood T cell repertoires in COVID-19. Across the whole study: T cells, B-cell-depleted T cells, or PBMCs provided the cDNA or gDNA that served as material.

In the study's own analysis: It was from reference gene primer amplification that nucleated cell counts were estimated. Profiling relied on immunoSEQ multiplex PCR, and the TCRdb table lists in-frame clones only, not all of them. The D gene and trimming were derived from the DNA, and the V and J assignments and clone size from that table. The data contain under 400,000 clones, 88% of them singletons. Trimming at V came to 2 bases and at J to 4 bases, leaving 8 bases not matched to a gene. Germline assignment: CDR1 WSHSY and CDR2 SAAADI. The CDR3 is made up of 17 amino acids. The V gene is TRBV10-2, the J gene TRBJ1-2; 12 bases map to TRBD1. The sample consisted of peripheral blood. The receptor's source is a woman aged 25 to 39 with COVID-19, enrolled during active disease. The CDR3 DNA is TGCGCCAGCAGTGAGGGCGGGACAGGGGGCGTTGTCTATGGCTACACCTTC. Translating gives CASSEGGTGGVVYGYTF.